The rows below give T cell receptor beta chains drawn from one sample of a study of shared clonotypes between healthy human individuals. Data came from immunoSEQ multiplex PCR; TCRdb stores just in-frame clones and leaves some out. The sample holds around 1.5 million clones, about 98% seen once. The sequenced sample consisted of naive CD4+ T cells sorted from blood. The receptor source for this set is a man in his thirties or forties in good health. CDR3s include the opening cysteine and the closing phenylalanine or tryptophan. The D gene is left open where the match is weak. Clone size is stated in some rows and not others, as once, few, many or a class when expanded.

v_call	j_call	clone_size	d_call	cdr3_aa	cdr3_nt
TRBV5-6	TRBJ2-6	-	-	CASSFEVVAGANVLTF	TGTGCCAGCAGCTTCGAAGTGGTAGCTGGGGCCAACGTCCTGACTTTC
TRBV2	TRBJ2-1	once	-	CASSEYGTGANEQFF	TGTGCCAGCAGTGAGTACGGGACTGGTGCCAATGAGCAGTTCTTC
TRBV2	TRBJ1-1	-	-	CASSLENTEAFF	TGTGCCAGCAGTCTCGAGAACACTGAAGCTTTCTTT
TRBV27	TRBJ2-3	-	-	CASSLDRSDTQYF	TGTGCCAGCAGTTTGGATAGGTCAGATACGCAGTATTTT
TRBV11-2	TRBJ1-3	-	-	CASSRPRGGTGNTIYF	TGTGCCAGCAGCCGTCCGAGGGGGGGGACTGGAAACACCATATATTTT
TRBV7-8	TRBJ2-6	-	-	CASSAEQGSGANVLTF	TGTGCCAGCAGCGCGGAACAGGGCTCTGGGGCCAACGTCCTGACTTTC
TRBV25-1	TRBJ2-5	-	TRBD2	CASSESMGLAFSETQYF	TGTGCCAGCAGTGAATCGATGGGACTAGCCTTTTCAGAGACCCAGTACTTC
TRBV11-3	TRBJ2-2	-	-	CASSLEGANTGELFF	TGTGCCAGCAGCTTAGAGGGAGCGAACACCGGGGAGCTGTTTTTT
TRBV5-1	TRBJ2-2	-	TRBD1	CASSLDPTGLTGELFF	TGCGCCAGCAGCTTGGACCCGACAGGGCTCACCGGGGAGCTGTTTTTT
TRBV5-8	TRBJ2-3	-	-	CASSFGDSAAGTDTQYF	TGTGCCAGCAGCTTTGGAGACTCCGCCGCGGGCACAGATACGCAGTATTTT
TRBV5-4	TRBJ2-1	-	-	CASNGSPSRYEQFF	TGTGCCAGCAATGGGTCTCCTTCGCGGTATGAGCAGTTCTTC
TRBV7-9	TRBJ2-5	-	TRBD2	CASSLWVAGDDGTQYF	TGTGCCAGCAGCTTATGGGTAGCGGGAGATGACGGGACCCAGTACTTC
TRBV7-8	TRBJ2-7	-	-	CASSSVGGPPTYEQYF	TGTGCCAGCAGCTCCGTTGGGGGGCCGCCAACCTACGAGCAGTACTTC
TRBV14	TRBJ1-3	-	TRBD1	CASTKTGGSGNTIYF	TGTGCCAGCACCAAGACAGGGGGCTCTGGAAACACCATATATTTT
TRBV6-6	TRBJ1-1	-	-	CASRVSENTEAFF	TGTGCCAGCAGGGTCTCGGAGAACACTGAAGCTTTCTTT
TRBV29-1	TRBJ2-1	-	-	CSVDGNNEQFF	TGCAGCGTTGACGGGAACAATGAGCAGTTCTTC
TRBV27	TRBJ2-5	-	TRBD1	CASRQGRETQYF	TGTGCCAGCAGACAGGGGCGAGAGACCCAGTACTTC
TRBV5-4	TRBJ2-5	-	TRBD1	CASSRPGQGYQETQYF	TGTGCCAGCAGTCGGCCGGGACAGGGGTACCAAGAGACCCAGTACTTC
TRBV7-8	TRBJ2-7	-	-	CASSLEAGSSYEQYF	TGTGCCAGCAGCTTAGAGGCAGGAAGCTCCTACGAGCAGTACTTC
TRBV11-3	TRBJ2-3	-	-	CASSVRPARGTDTQYF	TGTGCCAGCAGCGTACGTCCGGCCCGCGGCACAGATACGCAGTATTTT
TRBV6-5	TRBJ1-4	-	-	CASSPSGGFTEKLFF	TGTGCCAGCAGCCCTAGTGGAGGGTTCACCGAAAAACTGTTTTTT
TRBV5-4	TRBJ2-1	-	-	CASSLTREQFF	TGTGCCAGCAGCTTGACAAGGGAACAGTTCTTC
TRBV11-2	TRBJ2-3	-	-	CASSRASGTGDTQYF	TGTGCCAGCAGCCGCGCTAGCGGGACAGGAGATACGCAGTATTTT
TRBV27	TRBJ2-3	-	-	CASSLPQGTSTDTQYF	TGTGCCAGCAGTTTGCCCCAGGGAACTAGCACAGATACGCAGTATTTT
TRBV5-1	TRBJ2-3	-	TRBD2	CASSLDSGRSGDTQYF	TGCGCCAGCAGCCTTGATAGCGGGAGAAGTGGAGATACGCAGTATTTT